These 22 T cell receptor beta chains were all obtained from the same sample, sequenced in a study of PD-L1 blockade in urothelial cancer. This table comes from immunoSEQ multiplex PCR, and its TCRdb copy is limited to in-frame clones, with some not included. Of fewer than 85,000 clones listed, 88% are singletons. Noted time point: peripheral blood 6 weeks after treatment start. The specimen was PBMCs, collected around atezolizumab (anti-PD-L1) treatment. All receptors come from a man between 60 and 70 years old with urothelial cancer.

V is TRBV7-9 and J is TRBJ1-2, with TRBD1 as a possible D gene (6 bases). V lost 4 bases and J 3 bases, leaving 9 bases between the germline ends. The V gene's germline CDR1 is SEHNR and CDR2 FQNEAQ (reference sequence). The CDR3 covers 13 residues. CDR3 nucleotides: TGTGCCAGCAGCTCCCCAGGGGACTATGGCTACACCTTC. Its translation: CASSSPGDYGYTF.

The chain employs TRBV30 and TRBJ1-1, with D possibly being TRBD1 (6 bases). The CDR3 is 13 residues long. Germline V gene data show CDR1 as GTSNPN and CDR2 as SVGIG (reference sequence). Trimming took 5 bases from V and 8 from J, leaving 18 bases between them. The CDR3 here is CAWSPRSGGEAFF. In DNA, the CDR3 is TGTGCCTGGTCCCCGCGGAGCGGGGGCGAAGCTTTCTTT.

The chain combines TRBV7-9 with TRBJ1-1; D gene uncertain. Trimming cost V 8 bases and J 0 bases, with 13 bases left between them. The CDR3 is made up of 14 amino acids. Germline V gene lookup returns CDR1 SEHNR and CDR2 FQNEAQ (reference sequence). The CDR3 loop is CASYPWQVNTEAFF. CDR3 in DNA: TGTGCCAGCTACCCATGGCAGGTGAACACTGAAGCTTTCTTT. Variable domain in full (rest from reference TRBV7-9 and TRBJ1-1): DTGVSQNPRHKITKRGQNVTFRCDPISEHNRLYWYRQTLGQGPEFLTYFQNEAQLEKSRLLSDRFSAERPKGSFSTLEIQRTEQGDSAMYLCASYPWQVNTEAFFGQGTRLTVV.

The table lists this clone with a few counts. The V and J genes are TRBV7-9 and TRBJ1-3, with a weak D call TRBD1 (5 bases). CDR1 and CDR2 (germline): SEHNR, FQNEAQ (reference sequence). The CDR3 runs to 14 residues. V was pared by 5 bases and J by 4 bases, with 12 bases between. The CDR3 region has the DNA TGTGCCAGCAGCGAGACAGAACCAGGAAACACCATATATTTT. It encodes CASSETEPGNTIYF.

This clone was found once. CDR3 bases: TGCGCCAGCAGCCGAGGACAGGGCGCGAACACCGGGGAGCTGTTTTTT. Amino acids: CASSRGQGANTGELFF. V gene TRBV5-1 combines with J gene TRBJ2-2; 8 bases match TRBD1. The CDR3 loop spans 16 amino acids. Germline V gene data show CDR1 as SGHRS and CDR2 as YFSETQ. Trimming took 4 bases from V and 0 from J; bases not matched to a gene: 5.

This rearrangement joins TRBV11-2 to TRBJ2-2, with a tentative D call TRBD2 (6 bases). The CDR3 has 15 amino acids. V was shortened by 1 base and J by 6 bases, with 12 bases between the two germline ends. The germline V gene has CDR1 SGHAT and CDR2 FQNNGV. The CDR3 is CASSLGAGNSGELFF. The CDR3 bases are TGTGCCAGCAGCTTAGGTGCGGGAAATTCCGGGGAGCTGTTTTTT.

This clone appeared a single time. The J gene is TRBJ1-1, the V gene TRBV13; tentative D call: TRBD1 (5 bases). Trimming removed 0 bases at V and 0 bases at J, with 8 bases between. CDR3 length: 15 amino acids. Germline values: CDR1 PRHDT, CDR2 FYEKMQ (reference sequence). The CDR3 nucleotides read TGTGCCAGCAGCTTAGGGACAGAAATGAACACTGAAGCTTTCTTT. This gives the protein CASSLGTEMNTEAFF.

V usage is TRBV12-2 and J usage is TRBJ2-1; the table's D call of TRBD1 was not tested on the DNA. TRBV12-2 is noted as a pseudogene. The CDR3 runs 13 residues. The CDR3 is CASRATRGNEQFF. CDR3 nucleotide sequence: TGTGCAAGTCGCGCGACCAGGGGCAATGAGCAGTTCTTC.

This chain connects TRBV30 to TRBJ2-5, with unresolved D. This CDR3 has 12 residues. Germline V gene sequence: CDR1 GTSNPN, CDR2 SVGIG (reference sequence). V gave up 2 bases and J gave up 5 bases, with 9 bases separating them. Here the CDR3 DNA reads TGTGCCTGGAGTCCGCTGAGGGAGACCCAGTACTTC. Protein sequence: CAWSPLRETQYF.

This sequence joins TRBV7-9 and TRBJ2-1; unclear D gene. The CDR3 sequence is 14 residues long. Trimming shortened V by 6 bases and J by 3 bases, and 12 bases separated the two germline ends. The germline V gene encodes CDR1 SEHNR and CDR2 FQNEAQ (reference sequence). This CDR3 reads CASRFSVGYNEQFF. CDR3 nucleotides: TGTGCCAGCAGGTTTTCGGTTGGCTACAATGAGCAGTTCTTC.

The rearrangement joins TRBV19 to TRBJ2-2; a weak D match, TRBD1 (5 bases). V was shortened by 3 bases and J by 4 bases, with 12 bases between the two germline ends. This CDR3 contains 15 residues. CDR1 LNHDA and CDR2 SQIVND come from the germline V gene (reference sequence). DNA of the CDR3: TGTGCCAGTAGTATGGACATCCCAGGCACCGGGGAGCTGTTTTTT. Protein sequence: CASSMDIPGTGELFF.

This chain joins TRBV7-3 and TRBJ2-1; a weak D match, TRBD2 (5 bases). There are 13 residues in the CDR3. The V gene lost 5 bases and the J gene lost 9 bases, with 14 bases spanning the gap. From germline, CDR1 is SGHTA and CDR2 FQGTGA. The CDR3 bases are TGTGCCAGCAGCGCCGGACTGCGAGGTGAGCAGTTCTTC. This sequence encodes CASSAGLRGEQFF.

This chain joins TRBV11-3 and TRBJ1-1; TRBD1 might be the D (6 bases). The ends were cut back, 0 bases at V and 4 bases at J, with 12 bases in the middle. From germline, CDR1 is SGHNT and CDR2 YENEEA. The CDR3 sequence is 15 residues long. This chain's CDR3 is CASSLDQTGATEAFF. Written as DNA, the CDR3 is TGTGCCAGCAGCTTAGATCAGACAGGCGCCACTGAAGCTTTCTTT.

The rearrangement links TRBV29-1 to TRBJ1-2; D is undetermined. Trimming left V 7 bases short and J 2 bases short, with 11 bases between. There are 12 residues in the CDR3. Germline CDR1 SQVTM, CDR2 ANQGSEA. The CDR3 here is CSGTGGNYGYTF. The DNA of the CDR3 is TGCAGCGGGACGGGAGGGAACTATGGCTACACCTTC.

This clone was seen a handful of times. The chain joins TRBV7-9 to TRBJ2-3, with TRBD2 matching over 13 bases. Germline V lookup: CDR1 SEHNR, CDR2 FQNEAQ (reference sequence). The junction had 12 bases not matched to a gene; V was cut back by 5 bases and J by 1 base. CDR3 size: 19 residues. CDR3 region: CASSKRTSGRVRGTDTQYF. DNA for the CDR3: TGTGCCAGCAGCAAGAGGACTAGCGGGAGAGTAAGAGGCACAGATACGCAGTATTTT.

The chain has TRBV6-5 and TRBJ1-5, with TRBD1 matching 9 bases. From germline, CDR1 is MNHEY and CDR2 SVGAGI. The length of the CDR3 is 15 residues. The V gene end was trimmed by 8 bases and the J gene end by 6 bases; junction bases not matched to a gene: 11. The CDR3 protein is CASRRTGQGGQPQHF. DNA for the CDR3: TGTGCCAGCCGCCGGACGGGACAGGGCGGTCAGCCCCAGCATTTT.

Here the CDR3 reads CASRHEPGRLYEQYF. The CDR3, as DNA: TGTGCCAGCAGACACGAGCCCGGCAGACTCTACGAGCAGTACTTC. The V call is TRBV28, the J call TRBJ2-7; D not resolved. Germline V lookup: CDR1 MDHEN, CDR2 SYDVKM. V lost 6 bases and J lost 3, with 18 bases in between. The CDR3 runs 15 residues.

The V and J genes are TRBV30 and TRBJ2-4; D unresolved. Germline CDR1 and CDR2: GTSNPN and SVGIG (reference sequence). V was trimmed by 2 bases and J by 9 bases, leaving 26 bases between them. The CDR3 has 17 amino acids. CDR3 in amino acids: CAWSPQGLWAPNPIQYF. In DNA form, the CDR3 reads TGTGCCTGGAGTCCACAAGGTTTGTGGGCGCCCAACCCCATTCAGTACTTC.

This clone came up once. The rearrangement uses TRBV11-2 and TRBJ2-1; no clear D. Germline loops: CDR1 SGHAT, CDR2 FQNNGV. The V end lost 7 bases, the J end lost 4 bases, and 14 bases lay between the germline ends. The length of the CDR3 is 14 residues. CDR3 region: CASTRTESYNEQFF. CDR3 nucleotides: TGTGCCAGCACCAGAACGGAGAGTTACAATGAGCAGTTCTTC.

The genes are TRBV7-2 and TRBJ2-7; 7 bases line up with TRBD1. Unmatched junction bases numbered 10, after V lost 5 bases and J lost 0 bases. Germline V CDR1 and CDR2: SGHTA, FQGNSA. This CDR3 is 16 amino acids long. The CDR3 DNA reads as TGTGCCAGCAGCCCTCAAACCGGGACAGCCTCCTACGAGCAGTACTTC. Amino acids: CASSPQTGTASYEQYF.

This chain joins TRBV19 and TRBJ2-2; 9 positions match TRBD1. Germline V lookup: CDR1 LNHDA, CDR2 SQIVND (reference sequence). With 5 bases clipped from V and 3 bases from J, the junction kept 4 bases outside the gene matches. The CDR3 has 15 amino acids. The CDR3 is CASSLQGADTGELFF. The CDR3 DNA sequence: TGTGCCAGTAGTCTACAGGGGGCAGACACCGGGGAGCTGTTTTTT.

The V and J genes are TRBV11-3 and TRBJ2-3, with a possible D match to TRBD2 (5 bases). The germline V gene encodes CDR1 SGHNT and CDR2 YENEEA. Trimming shortened V by 5 bases and J by 5 bases, and 17 bases separated the two germline ends. The CDR3 runs 15 residues. The CDR3 DNA follows: TGTGCCAGCAGCCCCGAATGGCGGGTGGGAGATACGCAGTATTTT. It specifies CASSPEWRVGDTQYF.